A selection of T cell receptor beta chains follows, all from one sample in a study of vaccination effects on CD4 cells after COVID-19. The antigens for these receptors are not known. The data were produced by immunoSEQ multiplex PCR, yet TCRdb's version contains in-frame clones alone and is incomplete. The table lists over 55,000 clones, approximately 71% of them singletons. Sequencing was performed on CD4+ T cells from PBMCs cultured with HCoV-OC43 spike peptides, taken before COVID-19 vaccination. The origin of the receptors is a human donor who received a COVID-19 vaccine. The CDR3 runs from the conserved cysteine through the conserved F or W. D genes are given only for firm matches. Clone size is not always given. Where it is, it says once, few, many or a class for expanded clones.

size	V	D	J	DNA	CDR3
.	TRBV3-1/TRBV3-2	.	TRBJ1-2	TGTGCCAGCAGCCTTTTGGGTTATGGCTACACCTTC	CASSLLGYGYTF
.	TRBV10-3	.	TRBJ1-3	TGTGCCATCAGTGAGTCGAGGACGGGACAAATTTTAAACACCATATATTTT	CAISESRTGQILNTIYF
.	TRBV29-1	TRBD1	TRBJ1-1	TGCAGCGGCTGGGACAGGAACACTGAAGCTTTCTTT	CSGWDRNTEAFF
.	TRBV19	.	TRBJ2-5	TGTGCCAGTAGTATACAGGGCCAAGAGACCCAGTACTTC	CASSIQGQETQYF
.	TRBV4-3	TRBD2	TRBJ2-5	TGCGCCAGCAGCCCTGCGGGGAGGGGCTGGGAGACCCAGTACTTC	CASSPAGRGWETQYF
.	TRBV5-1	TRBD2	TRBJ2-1	TGCGCCAGCAGCTTGCCTCGTAAGGAACTAGCGGGTACTCGGGATGAGCAGTTCTTC	CASSLPRKELAGTRDEQFF
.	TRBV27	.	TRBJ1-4	TGTGCCAGCAAGTTTATAGACAGATCAACTAATGAAAAACTGTTTTTT	CASKFIDRSTNEKLFF
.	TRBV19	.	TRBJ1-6	TGTGCCAGTAGTATACGAGGACAGAATAATTCACCCCTCCACTTT	CASSIRGQNNSPLHF
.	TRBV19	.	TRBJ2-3	TGTGCCACCGGGACATTCCTTACCACAGATACGCAGTATTTT	CATGTFLTTDTQYF
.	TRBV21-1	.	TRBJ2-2	TGTGCCAGCAGCAAATGGAGCCCCGGACTAGGTTCGTTTTCGGGCACCGGGGAGCTGTTTTTT	CASSKWSPGLGSFSGTGELFF
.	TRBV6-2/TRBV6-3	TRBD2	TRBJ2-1	TGTGCCAGCAGTGGACTAGCGTCATCCCTCAGGAATAGTGAGCAGTTCTTC	CASSGLASSLRNSEQFF
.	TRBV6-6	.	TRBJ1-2	TGTGCCAGCAGTCCTCACCCAGACAGGACTAACTATGGCTACACCTTC	CASSPHPDRTNYGYTF
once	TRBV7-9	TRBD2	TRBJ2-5	TGTGCCAGCAGCTTAGGACTAGCGGAGGAGACCCAGTACTTC	CASSLGLAEETQYF
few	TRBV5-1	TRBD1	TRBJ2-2	TGCGCCAGCAGCCCCGCCGGACAGGGGAGATTCACCGGGGAGCTGTTTTTT	CASSPAGQGRFTGELFF
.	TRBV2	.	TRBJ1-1	TGTGCCAGCAGTCTAGGGCTCATTATGAACACTGAAGCTTTCTTT	CASSLGLIMNTEAFF
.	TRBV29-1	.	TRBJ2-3	TGCAGCGTTGTTCAGACGACAGGCGCAGATACGCAGTATTTT	CSVVQTTGADTQYF
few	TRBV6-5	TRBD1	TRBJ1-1	TGTGCCAGCCACACAAGGACAGGGGGAACTGAAGCTTTCTTT	CASHTRTGGTEAFF
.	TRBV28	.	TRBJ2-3	TGTGCCAGCATGCCGCAAGCCCGCACAGATACGCAGTATTTT	CASMPQARTDTQYF
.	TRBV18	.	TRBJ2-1	TGTGCCAGCTCACAGGCAGTATCCTCTGGGCAGTTCTTC	CASSQAVSSGQFF
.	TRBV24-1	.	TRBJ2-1	TGTGCCACCAGTGCGGGCGGGTACAATGAGCAGTTCTTC	CATSAGGYNEQFF
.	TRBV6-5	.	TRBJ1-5	TGTGCCAGCAGTTTCCGGGACAGCAATCAGCCCCAGCATTTT	CASSFRDSNQPQHF
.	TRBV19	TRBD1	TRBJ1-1	TGTGCCAGTAGTATTGTTGGGGCGCGGGACAGGCGGAACACTGAAGCTTTCTTT	CASSIVGARDRRNTEAFF
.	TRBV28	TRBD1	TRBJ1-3	TGTGCCAGCACCCGGACAGGGACTGGAAACACCATATATTTT	CASTRTGTGNTIYF
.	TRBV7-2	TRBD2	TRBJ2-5	TGTGCCAGCAGCTCTCTTTCTAGCGGGGGGGCCAGTAGGGAGACCCAGTACTTC	CASSSLSSGGASRETQYF